These T cell receptor beta chains were read from a single sample in a study of T cells after yellow fever vaccination. TCRdb reprocessed the 5' RACE reads via MiXCR and lists one record per CDR3 protein. The sample comprises 300,000 or so distinct CDR3 sequences, 3% to 4.5% of which are singletons, and roughly 26% rests with the top ten. Sequencing used PBMCs, obtained 5 days after the yellow fever booster vaccination. The receptors come from a man aged 18 to 30 who received the YFV17D yellow fever vaccine. Both conserved end residues are part of each CDR3. A D gene is named only where the DNA matches it firmly. Some rows mark clone size as missing; the rest say once, few, many or name a class of expanded clone.

d_call j_call v_call clone_size cdr3_aa cdr3_nt
- TRBJ2-3 TRBV23-1 - CASSGTAITDTQYF TGCGCCAGCAGTGGTACAGCTATCACAGATACGCAGTATTTT
TRBD2 TRBJ2-1 TRBV4-1 few CASSQPGRRSYNEQFF TGCGCCAGCAGCCAACCCGGGAGGCGCTCCTACAATGAGCAGTTCTTC
TRBD1 TRBJ1-4 TRBV12-3/TRBV12-4 many CASSPRQGTEKLFF TGTGCCAGCAGCCCGCGACAGGGTACTGAAAAACTGTTTTTT
TRBD2 TRBJ2-1 TRBV12-3/TRBV12-4 - CASSLGLAGGRMFF TGTGCCAGCAGTTTAGGCCTAGCGGGGGGCCGTATGTTCTTC
TRBD2 TRBJ2-5 TRBV6-2/TRBV6-3 many CASRGLAGMMTQYF TGTGCCAGCAGGGGACTAGCGGGGATGATGACCCAGTACTTC
- TRBJ1-2 TRBV7-2 many CASSLEPESGDGYTF TGTGCCAGCAGCCTCGAACCGGAGTCCGGGGATGGCTACACCTTC
- TRBJ2-5 TRBV7-2 few CASNIPGWETQYF TGTGCCAGCAACATCCCGGGGTGGGAGACCCAGTACTTC
- TRBJ1-1 TRBV7-2 - CASSTRQSYTEAFF TGTGCCAGCAGCACACGCCAGAGTTACACTGAAGCTTTCTTT
- TRBJ2-7 TRBV20-1 few CSARDGSGKQYF TGCAGTGCTAGGGACGGATCCGGCAAGCAGTACTTC
- TRBJ1-4 TRBV4-2 few CASSQDRHGTTNEKLFF TGTGCCAGCAGCCAAGACCGTCACGGGACAACTAATGAAAAACTGTTTTTT
- TRBJ1-6 TRBV19 many CASSMAPNSPLHF TGTGCCAGTAGTATGGCCCCTAATTCACCCCTCCACTTT
- TRBJ2-1 TRBV20-1 few CSAKRDEQFF TGCAGTGCTAAACGCGATGAGCAGTTCTTC
- TRBJ1-6 TRBV4-2 many CASSQDQGSYNSPLHF TGTGCCAGCAGCCAAGACCAGGGTTCCTATAATTCACCCCTCCACTTT
TRBD1 TRBJ2-1 TRBV5-1 many CASSPGQTSYNEQFF TGCGCCAGCAGCCCGGGACAGACCTCCTACAATGAGCAGTTCTTC
- TRBJ2-5 TRBV25-1 few CASSALGSQETQYF TGTGCCAGCAGTGCCCTTGGCAGCCAAGAGACCCAGTACTTC
TRBD1 TRBJ1-4 TRBV4-2 many CASSQDGGGRNEKLFF TGTGCCAGCAGCCAAGATGGAGGGGGCCGGAATGAAAAACTGTTTTTT
TRBD2 TRBJ2-7 TRBV5-1 few CASSWGLAGENEQYF TGCGCCAGCAGCTGGGGACTAGCGGGGGAAAACGAGCAGTACTTC
- TRBJ1-2 TRBV12-3/TRBV12-4 few CASSLFDDYGYTF TGTGCCAGCAGTTTATTTGACGATTATGGCTACACCTTC
- TRBJ2-7 TRBV12-5 many CASGLVLTYEQYF TGTGCTAGTGGTTTGGTCCTGACCTACGAGCAGTACTTC
TRBD2 TRBJ2-3 TRBV4-3 few CASSLSIGGRADTQYF TGCGCCAGCAGCCTTTCTATCGGGGGGAGGGCAGATACGCAGTATTTT
- TRBJ1-4 TRBV6-5 many CASSPDREKLFF TGTGCCAGCAGTCCGGACAGAGAAAAACTGTTTTTT
- TRBJ2-7 TRBV2 many CASSEIGTPFYEQYF TGTGCCAGCAGTGAAATCGGCACTCCGTTTTACGAGCAGTACTTC
- TRBJ1-1 TRBV18 - CASSPLGGRDTEAFF TGTGCCAGCTCACCCCTTGGAGGGAGAGACACTGAAGCTTTCTTT
TRBD2 TRBJ2-5 TRBV3-1 many CASSQAAGGRDQYF TGTGCCAGCAGCCAAGCGGCGGGGGGCCGGGACCAGTACTTC
- TRBJ1-1 TRBV5-1 - CASSGDTGITEAFF TGCGCCAGCAGCGGGGACACAGGGATTACTGAAGCTTTCTTT
TRBD1 TRBJ2-7 TRBV6-1 - CASSEVRGYEQYF TGTGCCAGCAGTGAAGTCAGGGGGTACGAGCAGTACTTC
- TRBJ1-1 TRBV20-1 - CSARYVEAFF TGCAGTGCTAGATACGTCGAAGCTTTCTTT
- TRBJ1-5 TRBV7-2 few CASSRLGRLNQPQHF TGTGCCAGCAGCCGACTGGGACGGCTCAATCAGCCCCAGCATTTT
TRBD1 TRBJ1-5 TRBV29-1 - CSVVDRSNQPQHF TGCAGCGTTGTGGACAGGAGCAATCAGCCCCAGCATTTT
- TRBJ1-3 TRBV10-3 many CAIRPDTSGNTIYF TGTGCCATCAGGCCAGACACCTCTGGAAACACCATATATTTT
TRBD1 TRBJ1-2 TRBV9 many CASNPGQGVGYGYTF TGTGCCAGCAATCCGGGACAGGGGGTAGGCTATGGCTACACCTTC
- TRBJ1-2 TRBV4-3 many CASSQEWAGLYGYTF TGCGCCAGCAGCCAAGAATGGGCGGGGCTCTATGGCTACACCTTC
TRBD1 TRBJ1-5 TRBV20-1 - CSALPGQLNQPQHF TGCAGTGCTCTCCCGGGACAGCTCAATCAGCCCCAGCATTTT
- TRBJ2-7 TRBV6-1 many CASRDRHYEQYF TGTGCCAGCAGGGACAGACACTACGAGCAGTACTTC
TRBD1 TRBJ1-2 TRBV20-1 many CSARLDRGLDYGYTF TGCAGTGCTCGCCTGGACAGGGGGCTTGACTATGGCTACACCTTC
- TRBJ2-1 TRBV6-5 - CASMFRSSYNEQFF TGTGCCAGCATGTTCAGGAGCTCCTACAATGAGCAGTTCTTC
TRBD2 TRBJ2-7 TRBV5-5 many CASSLAASGGYEQYF TGTGCCAGCAGCTTGGCGGCTAGCGGGGGCTACGAGCAGTACTTC
- TRBJ2-3 TRBV5-5 once CASSLAVSGSHTDTQYF TGTGCCAGCAGCTTGGCCGTTAGTGGCAGTCACACAGATACGCAGTATTTT
TRBD2 TRBJ2-3 TRBV5-4 - CASRTSGGGPDTQYF TGTGCCAGCAGAACTAGCGGGGGGGGCCCGGATACGCAGTATTTT
- TRBJ2-1 TRBV6-2/TRBV6-3 few CASSYSPPDEQFF TGTGCCAGCAGTTACTCCCCCCCCGATGAGCAGTTCTTC
- TRBJ2-3 TRBV20-1 few CSASGESGTDTQYF TGCAGTGCTAGCGGGGAGTCGGGCACAGATACGCAGTATTTT
- TRBJ2-5 TRBV28 many CASSPITGLLYQETQYF TGTGCCAGCAGTCCTATCACGGGACTGTTGTACCAAGAGACCCAGTACTTC
TRBD2 TRBJ2-5 TRBV6-6 few CASSSTSGDQETQYF TGTGCCAGCAGTTCGACTAGCGGGGACCAAGAGACCCAGTACTTC
TRBD1 TRBJ2-5 TRBV5-1 - CASSSTGSRETQYF TGCGCCAGCAGCTCGACAGGGTCTCGAGAGACCCAGTACTTC
- TRBJ1-2 TRBV5-1 - CASSPSPDTGYTF TGCGCCAGCAGCCCTTCCCCTGACACAGGCTACACCTTC
- TRBJ1-1 TRBV6-2/TRBV6-3 few CASSYQGVGTEAFF TGTGCCAGCAGTTACCAGGGAGTCGGCACTGAAGCTTTCTTT
- TRBJ1-1 TRBV7-2 few CASRKEGNTEAFF TGTGCCAGCAGGAAGGAGGGGAACACTGAAGCTTTCTTT
TRBD1 TRBJ1-5 TRBV6-2/TRBV6-3 - CASWDRLSNQPQHF TGTGCCAGCTGGGACAGGCTTAGCAATCAGCCCCAGCATTTT
TRBD1 TRBJ1-2 TRBV10-3 few CAISESQGNYGYTF TGTGCCATCAGTGAGTCACAGGGGAACTATGGCTACACCTTC
- TRBJ2-5 TRBV7-8 - CASSLTLEYPWETQYF TGTGCCAGCAGCTTAACCCTGGAGTATCCTTGGGAGACCCAGTACTTC
- TRBJ2-3 TRBV7-2 - CASSLQQTSEYF TGTGCCAGCAGCTTACAACAGACATCAGAGTATTTT
- TRBJ2-1 TRBV7-3 many CASSVLSSSYNEQFF TGTGCCAGCAGCGTTCTCAGTAGCTCCTACAATGAGCAGTTCTTC
TRBD1 TRBJ2-1 TRBV5-1 - CASSSGQTSYNEQFF TGCGCCAGCAGCTCGGGACAGACTTCCTACAATGAGCAGTTCTTC